This TCR beta chain was profiled in a study of T cell repertoires in cytomegalovirus infection. CDR3 length equals 14 residues. Germline values: CDR1 ENHRY, CDR2 SYGVKD. With 9 bases clipped from V and 3 bases from J, the junction kept 9 bases outside the gene matches. Only a few counts were recorded for this clonotype. TCRdb analysed the reads with MiXCR anew, one entry per CDR3 protein. The table includes about 310,000 distinct CDR3 sequences, roughly 15% detected once. The material sequenced was PBMCs. The TCR was taken from a human donor in good health (CMV status not recorded). Some clones in this sample may be carry-over from other donors' samples. This chain links TRBV10-3 with TRBJ1-1, with 8 positions matching TRBD1. In nucleotides, the CDR3 is TGTGCCATTACTCAGGGGGCTAAGGACACTGAAGCTTTCTTT. It is translated as CAITQGAKDTEAFF.